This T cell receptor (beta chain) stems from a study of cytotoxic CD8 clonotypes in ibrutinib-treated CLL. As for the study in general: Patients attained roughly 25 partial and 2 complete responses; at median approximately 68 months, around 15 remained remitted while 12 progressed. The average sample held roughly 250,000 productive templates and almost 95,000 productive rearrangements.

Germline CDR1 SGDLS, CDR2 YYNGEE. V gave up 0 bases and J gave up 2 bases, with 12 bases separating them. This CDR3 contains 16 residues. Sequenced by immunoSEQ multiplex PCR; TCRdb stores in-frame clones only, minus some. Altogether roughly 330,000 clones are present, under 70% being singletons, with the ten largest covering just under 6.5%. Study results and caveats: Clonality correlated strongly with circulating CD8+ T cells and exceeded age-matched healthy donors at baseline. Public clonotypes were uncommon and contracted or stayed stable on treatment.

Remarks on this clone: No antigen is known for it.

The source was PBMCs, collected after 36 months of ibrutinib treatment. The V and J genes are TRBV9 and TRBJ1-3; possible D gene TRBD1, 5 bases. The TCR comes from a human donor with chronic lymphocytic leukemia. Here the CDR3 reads CASSVVGQEAGNTIYF. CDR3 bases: TGTGCCAGCAGCGTAGTGGGGCAAGAAGCTGGAAACACCATATATTTT.